These 11 T cell receptor beta chains came from one sample sequenced in a study of blood T cells in healthy people across ages. Combining a sample-barcoded 5' primer with a J-beta primer mix, a second PCR ran for roughly 6 to 12 cycles. A single record per CDR3 protein comes from TCRdb applying MiXCR to the 5' RACE reads. Among about 780,000 distinct CDR3 sequences listed, roughly 46% were seen once. Input material: blood. The receptors originated from a man older than 75 in good health.

This clonotype appeared a few times. The chain recombines TRBV20-1 with TRBJ2-4; D possibly matches TRBD1 or TRBD2 (5 bases each). The V end was cut by 0 bases, the J end by 3 bases, with 18 bases between. Per germline, CDR1 DFQATT and CDR2 SNEGSKA (reference sequence). The CDR3 runs 17 residues. The CDR3 bases are TGCAGTGCTAGAGATCCACGGGGCGCCGCTGTCAAAAACATTCAGTACTTC. Protein product: CSARDPRGAAVKNIQYF.

Only a few counts were recorded for this clonotype. The rearrangement links TRBV3-1 to TRBJ2-7; 8 bases fit TRBD1. The ends lost 4 bases at V and 7 bases at J; junction bases unmatched: 9. The CDR3 covers 14 residues. Germline V CDR1 and CDR2: LGHDT, YNNKEL (reference sequence). The CDR3: CASSPRDRSREQYF. CDR3 bases: TGTGCCAGCAGCCCCCGGGACAGGTCTCGAGAGCAGTACTTC.

The rearrangement joins TRBV5-6 to TRBJ2-1; D gene uncertain. The CDR3 spans 16 residues. In germline, CDR1 is SGHDT, CDR2 YYEEEE. Between the trimmed V and J ends, which lost 3 bases and 6 bases, there was a span of 19 bases. CDR3 sequence reads: CASSSVGPEGLNEQFF. The CDR3 region has the DNA TGTGCCAGCAGCTCCGTGGGCCCAGAAGGCCTCAATGAGCAGTTCTTC.

This chain connects TRBV20-1 to TRBJ2-7, with 11 nucleotides matching TRBD2. Gene TRBJ2-4 matches the end of the DNA better, so the J call may be wrong. Germline V gene lookup returns CDR1 DFQATT and CDR2 SNEGSKA (reference sequence). The CDR3 totals 15 residues. CDR3 sequence reads: CSARDGTSGRNIQYF. In nucleotides, the CDR3 is TGCAGTGCTAGAGACGGGACTAGCGGAAGAAACATTCAGTACTTC.

CDR3 nucleotide sequence: TGTGCCAGCAGTTTCGCCGGACAGGGGGCCGTTGAAAAACTGTTTTTT. Translated: CASSFAGQGAVEKLFF. The chain has TRBV12-3 or TRBV12-4 and TRBJ1-4; 11 nucleotides match TRBD1. The CDR3 loop spans 16 amino acids. The junction had 7 bases not matched to a gene; V was cut back by 3 bases and J by 7 bases.

This clonotype has just a few counts. This chain links TRBV7-2 with TRBJ2-7; 8 positions agree with TRBD1. Germline loops: CDR1 SGHTA, CDR2 FQGNSA. The CDR3 spans 15 residues. J gave up 3 bases and V 1 base, and 5 bases lay outside the gene matches. CDR3 protein: CASSLDGTGNYEQYF. CDR3 bases: TGTGCCAGCAGCTTAGATGGGACAGGCAACTACGAGCAGTACTTC.

This clonotype was seen repeatedly, ten times or more. This chain uses TRBV3-1 with TRBJ2-5, with 7 bases lining up with TRBD1. The V and J ends lost 5 bases and 5 bases, in that order; junction bases with no gene match: 8. CDR1 and CDR2 (germline): LGHDT, YNNKEL (reference sequence). The CDR3 contains 14 residues. The CDR3 nucleotides read TGTGCCAGCAGCAAAGGACAGGTGGTGGAGACCCAGTACTTC. The encoded protein is CASSKGQVVETQYF.

As regards this clonotype: This may be a read error: a much more frequent sequence differs by one nucleotide. CDR3 sequence reads: CASSRSGGFEQYF. The CDR3 nucleotides read TGTGCCAGCAGCCGCAGCGGGGGATTCGAGCAGTACTTC. The genes are TRBV14 and TRBJ2-4, with TRBD2 matching 8 bases. The DNA matches TRBJ2-7 better at its end, which makes the J call doubtful. The CDR3 has 13 residues. The V gene's germline CDR1 is SGHDN and CDR2 FVKESK.

This clonotype has a handful of counts. V and J are TRBV6-6 and TRBJ1-2; tentatively, D is TRBD1 (5 bases). Trimming took 7 bases from V and 4 from J, leaving 10 bases between them. This CDR3 comprises 12 residues. Germline V gene lookup returns CDR1 MNHNY and CDR2 SVGAGI (reference sequence). In nucleotides, the CDR3 is TGTGCCAGCAAGCCAGGGTCCTATGGCTACACCTTC. Translated: CASKPGSYGYTF.

The sample holds a few counts of this clonotype. The chain couples TRBV7-3 to TRBJ2-5, with TRBD2 matching 7 bases. J lost 11 bases, V lost 5 bases, and 29 bases had no gene match. Germline V gives CDR1 SGHTA, CDR2 FQGTGA. The CDR3 consists of 19 residues. The DNA for the CDR3 is TGTGCCAGCAGCAAACAGCGGGTCGGGGCGGGAGTTTCTGGCAATGAGCAGTACTTC. It encodes CASSKQRVGAGVSGNEQYF.

The genes are TRBV7-2 and TRBJ2-7, with 9 bases matching TRBD2. The CDR3 is made up of 15 amino acids. Germline-derived CDR1 and CDR2 are SGHTA and FQGNSA. After removal of 2 bases from V and 2 bases from J, the junction contained 4 bases not matched to a gene. The CDR3 nucleotides read TGTGCCAGCAGCTTAAGGCTAGCGGGGCCCTACGAGCAGTACTTC. Encoded protein: CASSLRLAGPYEQYF. The full variable domain, completed using reference TRBV7-2 and TRBJ2-7, is GAGVSQSPSNKVTEKGKDVELRCDPISGHTALYWYRQSLGQGLEFLIYFQGNSAPDKSGLPSDRFSAERTGGSVSTLTIQRTQQEDSAVYLCASSLRLAGPYEQYFGPGTRLTVT.